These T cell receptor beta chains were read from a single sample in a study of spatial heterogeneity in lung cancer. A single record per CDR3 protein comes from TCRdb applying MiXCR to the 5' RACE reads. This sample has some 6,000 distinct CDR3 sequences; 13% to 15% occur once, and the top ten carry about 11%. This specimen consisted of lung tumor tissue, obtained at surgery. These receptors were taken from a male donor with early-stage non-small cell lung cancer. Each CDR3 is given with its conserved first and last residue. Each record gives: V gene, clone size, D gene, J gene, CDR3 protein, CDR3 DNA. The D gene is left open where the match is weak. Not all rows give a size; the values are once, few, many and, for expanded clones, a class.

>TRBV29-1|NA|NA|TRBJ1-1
CSVGERETEAFF
TGCAGCGTTGGGGAGCGGGAGACTGAAGCTTTCTTT
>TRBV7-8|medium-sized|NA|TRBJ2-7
CASSQGNAEQYF
TGTGCCAGCAGCCAAGGGAATGCGGAGCAGTACTTC
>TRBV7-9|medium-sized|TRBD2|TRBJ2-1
CASSSNLAGRNEQFF
TGTGCCAGCAGTTCTAATTTAGCGGGAAGGAATGAGCAGTTCTTC
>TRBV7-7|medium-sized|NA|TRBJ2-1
CASSLVERQEQFF
TGTGCTAGCAGCTTAGTGGAGAGACAGGAGCAGTTCTTC
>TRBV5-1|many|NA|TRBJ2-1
CASSLVGGRDDEQFF
TGCGCCAGCAGCTTGGTGGGGGGGCGCGACGATGAGCAGTTCTTC
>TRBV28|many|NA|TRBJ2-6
CASSGRDARGANVLTF
TGTGCCAGCAGTGGCAGGGACGCTCGTGGGGCCAACGTCCTGACTTTC
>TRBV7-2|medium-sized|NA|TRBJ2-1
CASSLGRGSHNEQFF
TGTGCCAGCAGCTTAGGAAGGGGGTCACACAATGAGCAGTTCTTC
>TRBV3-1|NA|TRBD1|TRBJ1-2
CASSPYDGQGASGYTF
TGTGCCAGCAGCCCATACGACGGACAGGGGGCGTCTGGCTACACCTTC
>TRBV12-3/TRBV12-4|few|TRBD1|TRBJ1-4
CASSSGPGQPSSNEKLFF
TGTGCCAGCAGCTCCGGGCCGGGACAGCCGAGCTCTAATGAAAAACTGTTTTTT
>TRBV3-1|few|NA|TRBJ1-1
CASSQRLLTEAFF
TGTGCCAGCAGCCAGAGGTTACTGACTGAAGCTTTCTTT
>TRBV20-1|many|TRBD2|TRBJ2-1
CSAREQLTSGRAMSYNEQFF
TGCAGTGCTAGAGAGCAACTGACTAGCGGGAGGGCCATGTCTTACAATGAGCAGTTCTTC
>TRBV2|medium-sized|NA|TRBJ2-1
CASSGGGPYNEQFF
TGTGCCAGCAGTGGTGGCGGACCCTACAATGAGCAGTTCTTC
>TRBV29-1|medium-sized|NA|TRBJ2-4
CSVVSVVGKNIQYF
TGCAGCGTTGTATCAGTGGTCGGCAAAAACATTCAGTACTTC
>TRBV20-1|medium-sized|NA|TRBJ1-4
CSAHSGTGVNEKLFF
TGCAGTGCTCACTCCGGGACTGGGGTTAATGAAAAACTGTTTTTT
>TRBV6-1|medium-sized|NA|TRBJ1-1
CASSEGGAGLHTEAFF
TGTGCCAGCAGTGAAGGTGGGGCAGGCTTGCACACTGAAGCTTTCTTT
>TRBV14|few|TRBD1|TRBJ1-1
CASSPPTGGRSNTEAFF
TGTGCCAGCAGCCCACCGACAGGGGGGCGTTCGAACACTGAAGCTTTCTTT
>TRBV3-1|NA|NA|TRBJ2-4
CASSHSAPQNIQYF
TGTGCCAGCAGCCATTCCGCACCCCAAAACATTCAGTACTTC
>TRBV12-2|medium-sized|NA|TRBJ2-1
CASRPPPGTPTNSYNEQFF
TGTGCAAGTCGCCCCCCCCCCGGGACACCAACCAACTCCTACAATGAGCAGTTCTTC
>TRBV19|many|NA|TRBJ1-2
CASSDTIWGYTF
TGTGCCAGTAGTGACACCATTTGGGGCTACACCTTC
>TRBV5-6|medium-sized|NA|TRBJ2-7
CASSLGPPRYF
TGTGCCAGCAGCTTGGGACCACCCCGGTACTTC
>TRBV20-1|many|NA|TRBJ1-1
CSASSGAYEAFF
TGCAGTGCTAGTTCCGGGGCCTATGAAGCTTTCTTT
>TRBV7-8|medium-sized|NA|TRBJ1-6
CASSSTSGNSPLHF
TGTGCCAGCAGCTCTACTTCAGGGAATTCACCCCTCCACTTT
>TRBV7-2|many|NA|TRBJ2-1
CASSLAGGQFF
TGTGCCAGCAGCTTAGCGGGGGGGCAGTTCTTC
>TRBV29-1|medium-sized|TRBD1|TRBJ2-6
CSVGTGLTLSGANVLTF
TGCAGCGTTGGGACAGGATTGACACTCTCTGGGGCCAACGTCCTGACTTTC
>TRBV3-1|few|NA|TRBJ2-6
CASSQSGANVLTF
TGTGCCAGCAGCCAATCTGGGGCCAACGTCCTGACTTTC
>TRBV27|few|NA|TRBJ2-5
CASSRRDWSSGRETQYF
TGTGCCAGCAGTCGCCGGGACTGGTCCTCCGGCAGGGAGACCCAGTACTTC
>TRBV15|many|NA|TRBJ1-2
CATSRDWSVYGYTF
TGTGCCACCAGCAGAGATTGGTCTGTCTATGGCTACACCTTC
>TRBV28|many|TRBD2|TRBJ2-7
CASSSMGAGGEQYF
TGTGCCAGCAGTTCCATGGGAGCGGGGGGCGAGCAGTACTTC
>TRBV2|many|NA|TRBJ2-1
CASSDTGGFTYNEQFF
TGTGCCAGCAGTGATACGGGGGGCTTCACCTACAATGAGCAGTTCTTC
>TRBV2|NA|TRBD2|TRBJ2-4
CASSEGPSGGDIQYF
TGTGCCAGCAGTGAGGGCCCTAGCGGGGGGGACATTCAGTACTTC
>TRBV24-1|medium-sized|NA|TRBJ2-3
CATSDFMGGRTDTQYF
TGTGCCACCAGTGATTTTATGGGGGGCCGCACAGATACGCAGTATTTT
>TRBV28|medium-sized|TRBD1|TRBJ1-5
CASSLSRGVNQPQHF
TGTGCCAGCAGTTTATCCAGGGGGGTCAATCAGCCCCAGCATTTT
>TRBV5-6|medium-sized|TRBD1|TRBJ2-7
CASSHTGTGITYEQYF
TGTGCCAGCAGCCATACCGGGACAGGGATTACCTACGAGCAGTACTTC
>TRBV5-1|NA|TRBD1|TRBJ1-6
CASSPRDRPNSPLHF
TGCGCCAGCAGCCCCCGGGACAGACCCAATTCACCCCTCCACTTT
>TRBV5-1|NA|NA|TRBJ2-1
CASSLFKGLDEQFF
TGCGCCAGCAGCTTGTTTAAGGGGTTGGATGAGCAGTTCTTC
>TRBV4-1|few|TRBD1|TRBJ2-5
CASSQDPRQGAGTQYF
TGCGCCAGCAGCCAAGATCCCCGACAGGGGGCCGGGACCCAGTACTTC
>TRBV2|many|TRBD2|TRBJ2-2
CASSLRTSGGRGELFF
TGTGCCAGCAGTCTTCGGACTAGCGGGGGCCGGGGGGAGCTGTTTTTT
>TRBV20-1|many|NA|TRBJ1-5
CSAGGLHNQPQHF
TGCAGTGCTGGAGGATTGCATAATCAGCCCCAGCATTTT
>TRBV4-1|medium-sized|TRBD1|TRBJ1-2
CASSRTSTGGYGYTF
TGCGCCAGCAGCCGAACATCGACAGGGGGCTATGGCTACACCTTC
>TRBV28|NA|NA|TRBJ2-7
CASSSQGLAESYEQYF
TGTGCCAGCAGCTCACAAGGGTTAGCGGAATCCTACGAGCAGTACTTC
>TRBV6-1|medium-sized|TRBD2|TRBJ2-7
CASSEPGLAPGDHLTASYEQYF
TGTGCCAGCAGTGAACCGGGACTAGCCCCTGGAGACCACTTAACGGCCTCCTACGAGCAGTACTTC
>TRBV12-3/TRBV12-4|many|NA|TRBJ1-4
CASSQGSEKLFF
TGTGCCAGCAGCCAAGGATCGGAAAAACTGTTTTTT
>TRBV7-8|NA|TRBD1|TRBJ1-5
CASSHRTGGTGNQPQHF
TGTGCCAGCAGCCACCGGACAGGGGGAACGGGCAATCAGCCCCAGCATTTT
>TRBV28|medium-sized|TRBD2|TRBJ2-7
CGSREGFNEQYF
TGCGGCTCGCGGGAGGGCTTCAACGAGCAGTACTTC
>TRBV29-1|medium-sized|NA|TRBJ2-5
CSVVAGQETQYF
TGCAGCGTTGTAGCAGGGCAAGAGACCCAGTACTTC
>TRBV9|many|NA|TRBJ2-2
CASSGGLWDTGELFF
TGTGCCAGCAGCGGCGGGCTTTGGGACACCGGGGAGCTGTTTTTT
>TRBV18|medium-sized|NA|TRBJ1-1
CASSPGFPGDGTEAFF
TGTGCCAGCTCACCAGGGTTTCCAGGGGATGGGACTGAAGCTTTCTTT
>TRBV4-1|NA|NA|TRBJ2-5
CASSQGAEGGKTQYF
TGCGCCAGCAGCCAAGGGGCTGAGGGTGGGAAGACCCAGTACTTC
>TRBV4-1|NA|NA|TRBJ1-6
CASSQDGGRISYNSPLHF
TGCGCCAGCAGCCAAGATGGGGGCAGGATCTCCTATAATTCACCCCTCCACTTT
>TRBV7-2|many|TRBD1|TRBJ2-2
CASSWDRANTGELFF
TGTGCCAGCAGCTGGGACAGGGCGAACACCGGGGAGCTGTTTTTT
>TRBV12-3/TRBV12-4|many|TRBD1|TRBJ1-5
CASRGQEGQPQHF
TGTGCCAGCAGGGGACAGGAGGGACAGCCCCAGCATTTT
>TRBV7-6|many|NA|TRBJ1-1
CASSLGSGTSGEAFF
TGTGCCAGCAGCTTAGGGTCAGGGACTTCTGGTGAAGCTTTCTTT
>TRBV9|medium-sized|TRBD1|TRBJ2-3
CASSARQGSTDTQYF
TGTGCCAGCAGCGCCCGACAGGGTAGCACAGATACGCAGTATTTT
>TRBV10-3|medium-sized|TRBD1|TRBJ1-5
CATREAGGTQPQHF
TGTGCCACCAGGGAGGCAGGGGGGACTCAGCCCCAGCATTTT
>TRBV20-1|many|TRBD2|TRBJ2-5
CSARIPLAGYQETQYF
TGCAGTGCTAGAATCCCCCTAGCGGGATACCAAGAGACCCAGTACTTC